The clone carrying this T cell receptor beta chain was recorded at least ten times. Unique molecular identifiers were incorporated during preparation of the TCRbeta library. TCRdb recomputed calls from the PCR reads with MiXCR, one row per CDR3 protein. This sample carries around 200,000 distinct CDR3 sequences, 8.5% to 10% of them seen once, and the ten largest clones take around 6.2%. This record belongs to a study of T-cell reconstitution after alpha-beta-depleted transplantation in children. Germline-derived CDR1 and CDR2 are SEHNR and FQNEAQ (reference sequence). There are 14 residues in the CDR3. The V end lost 4 bases, the J end lost 10 bases, and 19 bases lay between the germline ends.

Sequenced here: PBMCs from the stem cell graft donor, sampled from the stem cell graft. This sequence originates from a human donor who donated a stem cell graft to a child with acute lymphoblastic leukemia. J is TRBJ1-2 and V is TRBV7-9, with D possibly being TRBD1 (6 bases). The CDR3 region has the DNA TGTGCCAGCAGCTCCCCCCAGGGGCGAATAGACTACACCTTC. As protein: CASSSPQGRIDYTF. The entire variable domain, with the rest obtained from reference TRBV7-9 and TRBJ1-2, is as follows: DTGVSQNPRHKITKRGQNVTFRCDPISEHNRLYWYRQTLGQGPEFLTYFQNEAQLEKSRLLSDRFSAERPKGSFSTLEIQRTEQGDSAMYLCASSSPQGRIDYTFGSGTRLTVV.